The 21 T cell receptor beta chains listed next were all sequenced from one sample in a study of metastatic and nonmetastatic thyroid tumors (dated by TCRdb to 2018 to 2021). The method behind the library was PCR. Sequenced using an Illumina HiSeq 4000. In-frame beta chains were kept once TCRdb had trimmed the public reads at Q25 with fastp and called clones with MiXCR. The sample has about 38,000 clones on record, 25% to 30% of them singletons. The ten most abundant clones make up roughly 10% of the sample. No treatment had been received by any patient before thyroid surgery. Input material: blood. The receptors originated from a male donor with papillary thyroid cancer or a benign thyroid nodule (not recorded which). Some clones in this sample may be carry-over from other donors' samples.

This clone was picked up a small number of times. This rearrangement joins TRBV6-4 to TRBJ2-3; 7 bases match TRBD2. The CDR3 spans 14 residues. The V segment lost 7 bases and the J segment 4 bases; nucleotides outside the gene matches: 8. Germline V gives CDR1 MRHNA, CDR2 SNTAGT. The CDR3 here is CASIGLVGPDTQYF. The CDR3 DNA sequence: TGTGCCAGCATTGGACTAGTGGGCCCAGATACGCAGTATTTT.

This clone was counted ten times or more. The same CDR3 can be traced to other DNA sequences in this sample. The chain recombines TRBV7-2 with TRBJ2-5; D possibly corresponds to TRBD1 (6 bases). The CDR3 spans 15 residues. Trimming took off 2 bases at V and 4 bases at J, with 14 bases between the two ends. From germline, CDR1 is SGHTA and CDR2 FQGNSA. CDR3 sequence: CASSLPSGVGETQYF. The CDR3 DNA follows: TGTGCCAGCAGCTTACCTTCAGGGGTAGGAGAGACCCAGTACTTC.

A few counts support this clone. The chain couples TRBV2 to TRBJ2-7, with D perhaps TRBD1 or TRBD2 (5 bases each). V was clipped by 2 bases and J by 6 bases, with 14 bases between them. Germline loops: CDR1 SNHLY, CDR2 FYNNEI. The CDR3 is 14 residues long. The CDR3 DNA is TGTGCCAGCAGTGAAACGGTGGGACGCCTCGAGCAGTACTTC. Its protein product is CASSETVGRLEQYF.

The genes are TRBV12-3 or TRBV12-4 and TRBJ1-2, with 7 bases matching TRBD1. CDR3 length: 14 amino acids. Germline trimming cut 5 bases from V and 0 bases from J; bases unmatched to any gene: 3. CDR3 DNA sequence: TGTGCCAGCAGTCGCGGGACAGCTAACTATGGCTACACCTTC. Translated, it gives CASSRGTANYGYTF.

The gene calls are TRBV7-2 and TRBJ2-5; 12 bases agree with TRBD2. CDR1 and CDR2 from the germline V gene are SGHTA and FQGNSA. This CDR3 spans 17 amino acids. V was clipped by 4 bases and J by 2 bases; unmatched bases: 8. CDR3 region: CASSSGGLAGAQETQYF. The CDR3, as DNA: TGTGCCAGCAGCTCAGGGGGACTAGCGGGTGCACAAGAGACCCAGTACTTC.

The chain recombines TRBV12-3 or TRBV12-4 with TRBJ1-1; D perhaps matches TRBD1 (5 bases). The CDR3 covers 13 residues. Deletions cut 6 bases from V and 7 bases from J, with 15 bases between. The CDR3 DNA reads TGTGCCAGCAGCCGTGCCAGGGATATTGAAGCTTTCTTT. Protein: CASSRARDIEAFF.

This clone was seen a handful of times. The chain has TRBV2 and TRBJ2-7; D call uncertain. CDR1 and CDR2 (germline): SNHLY, FYNNEI. The CDR3 totals 13 residues. With 6 bases removed from V and 2 bases from J, the gap between germline ends came to 11 bases. The DNA for the CDR3 is TGTGCCAGCAGGGTCTTCCTGACCTACGAGCAGTACTTC. It translates to CASRVFLTYEQYF. The complete variable domain, with remaining parts taken from reference TRBV2 and TRBJ2-7, reads EPEVTQTPSHQVTQMGQEVILRCVPISNHLYFYWYRQILGQKVEFLVSFYNNEISEKSEIFDDQFSVERPDGSNFTLKIRSTKLEDSAMYFCASRVFLTYEQYFGPGTRLTVT.

About this clone: This is likely a read error, given that the CDR3 carries no conserved phenylalanine or tryptophan at its end. The chain has TRBV6-4 and TRBJ2-2; TRBD2 aligns across 10 bases. CDR3 length equals 15 residues. In germline, CDR1 is MRHNA, CDR2 SNTAGT. The chain's CDR3 is CASRTGTSDTWELFS. The CDR3 DNA is TGTGCCAGCAGGACAGGGACTAGCGACACCTGGGAGCTGTTTTCT.

This clone was recorded many times. This chain joins TRBV5-4 and TRBJ1-6; TRBD1 agrees at 7 bases. With 4 bases clipped from V and 7 bases from J, the junction kept 11 bases outside the gene matches. The germline gives CDR1 SGHNT, CDR2 YYREEE (reference sequence). CDR3 size: 16 residues. The DNA for the CDR3 is TGTGCCAGCAGCGGGGGGCCGGGACAGTTGAATTCACCCCTCCACTTT. As protein: CASSGGPGQLNSPLHF.

This clone was detected a few times. This rearrangement joins TRBV27 to TRBJ1-2; D ambiguous. This CDR3 contains 13 residues. The V gene lost 5 bases and the J gene lost 8 bases, with 15 bases spanning the gap. Germline CDR1 and CDR2: MNHEY and SMNVEV (reference sequence). CDR3 DNA: TGTGCCAGCAGTCACGAACGCGGCGGAGGCTACACCTTC. This gives the protein CASSHERGGGYTF.

The chain employs TRBV7-9 and TRBJ2-4; D is possibly TRBD1 (7 bases). Per germline, CDR1 SEHNR and CDR2 FQNEAQ (reference sequence). Between the trimmed V and J ends, which lost 3 bases and 5 bases, there was a span of 14 bases. CDR3 length: 15 amino acids. The DNA of the CDR3 is TGTGCCAGCAGCTTCAGGGGGGACGCCCAAAACATTCAGTACTTC. Translation: CASSFRGDAQNIQYF.

The table lists this clone with many counts. The V gene is TRBV30, the J gene TRBJ2-3; 9 bases are shared with TRBD2. The CDR3 contains 15 residues. After removal of 7 bases from V and 6 bases from J, the junction contained 14 bases not matched to a gene. Germline CDR1 is GTSNPN and CDR2 is SVGIG (reference sequence). The CDR3 region is CASRLAADFHDTQYF. In nucleotides, the CDR3 is TGTGCCTCAAGACTAGCGGCAGATTTTCACGATACGCAGTATTTT.

The CDR3 region has the DNA TGTGCCAGCAGTGATATCGTCGACACCGGGGAGCTGTTTTTT. This codes for CASSDIVDTGELFF. The rearrangement links TRBV6-1 to TRBJ2-2; D is unclear. This CDR3 has 14 amino acids. V was pared by 3 bases and J by 3 bases, with 8 bases between. Germline V gives CDR1 MNHNS, CDR2 SASEGT.

This clone has more than one count but fewer than ten. This chain connects TRBV27 to TRBJ2-7; 10 bases fit TRBD2. V lost 6 bases to trimming and J lost 0 bases; unmatched junction nucleotides: 5. CDR1 MNHEY and CDR2 SMNVEV come from the germline V gene (reference sequence). The CDR3 consists of 15 residues. This CDR3 reads CASRLLAGSSYEQYF. Here the CDR3 DNA reads TGTGCCAGCAGGCTACTAGCGGGGAGCTCCTACGAGCAGTACTTC.

This clone was recorded a few times. The chain joins TRBV28 to TRBJ1-1; 10 bases line up with TRBD1. V was pared by 5 bases and J by 3 bases, with 6 bases of the junction left unmatched. The V gene's germline CDR1 is MDHEN and CDR2 SYDVKM. This CDR3 is 15 amino acids long. This chain's CDR3 is CASSVPGTGDTEAFF. The CDR3 DNA reads TGTGCCAGCAGTGTCCCCGGGACAGGGGACACTGAAGCTTTCTTT.

The rearrangement uses TRBV12-3 or TRBV12-4 and TRBJ1-1; D gene ambiguous. The CDR3 spans 14 residues. The V end lost 5 bases, the J end lost 4 bases, and 14 bases lay between the germline ends. The CDR3 coding sequence is TGTGCCAGCAGTGAGACGCGGGTGAGCACTGAAGCTTTCTTT. Translating it yields CASSETRVSTEAFF.

The chain employs TRBV20-1 and TRBJ2-3; TRBD2 matches at 8 bases. V shed 5 bases and J 1 base; nucleotides not matched to a gene: 8. The germline gives CDR1 DFQATT, CDR2 SNEGSKA (reference sequence). CDR3 length: 15 amino acids. In DNA form, the CDR3 reads TGCAGTGCTGGCCGCGCTAGCGGGCGCACAGATACGCAGTATTTT. Translation: CSAGRASGRTDTQYF.

The chain combines TRBV20-1 with TRBJ2-7; D is uncertain. This CDR3 contains 14 residues. Per the germline V gene, CDR1 is DFQATT and CDR2 is SNEGSKA (reference sequence). Trimming stripped 1 base from V and 7 bases from J, with 17 bases between. The CDR3 nucleotides read TGCAGTGCTAGAGGGGCTGGGCTTTTGTGGGAGCAGTACTTC. As protein: CSARGAGLLWEQYF.

This chain joins TRBV28 and TRBJ1-1; D might be TRBD1 (6 bases). Trimming took 2 bases from V and 5 from J, leaving 12 bases between them. CDR3 length: 14 amino acids. CDR1 and CDR2 (germline): MDHEN, SYDVKM. Here the CDR3 DNA reads TGTGCCAGCAGTTTAGTCGGAGGGGGGACTGAAGCTTTCTTT. Encoded protein: CASSLVGGGTEAFF. Complete variable domain (other parts from reference TRBV28 and TRBJ1-1): DVKVTQSSRYLVKRTGEKVFLECVQDMDHENMFWYRQDPGLGLRLIYFSYDVKMKEKGDIPEGYSVSREKKERFSLILESASTNQTSMYLCASSLVGGGTEAFFGQGTRLTVV.

As for this clone: Mismatch with germline at one junction end may stem from a read error. V is TRBV6-1 and J is TRBJ1-6; no clear D gene. The germline CDR1 and CDR2 sequences are MNHNS and SASEGT. The CDR3 is 14 amino acids. The CDR3 sequence is CASQNWENNSPLYF. The CDR3, as DNA: TGTGCCAGCCAAAACTGGGAAAATAATTCACCCCTCTACTTT.

The chain joins TRBV20-1 to TRBJ1-4; D unclear. Per germline, CDR1 DFQATT and CDR2 SNEGSKA (reference sequence). The CDR3 spans 11 residues. With 3 bases removed from V and 7 bases from J, the gap between germline ends came to 6 bases. CDR3 region: CSARKGEKLFF. CDR3 DNA: TGCAGTGCTAGGAAGGGTGAAAAACTGTTTTTT.